A selection of T cell receptor beta chains follows, all from one sample in a study of cytotoxic CD8 clonotypes in ibrutinib-treated CLL. Clones were sequenced by immunoSEQ multiplex PCR, and TCRdb holds only the in-frame ones, with some missing. The repertoire has some 300,000 clones, about 77% of them found once; the top ten carry 6.5% to 8.5%. The sample in question was PBMCs, obtained before ibrutinib treatment. All receptors derive from a human donor with chronic lymphocytic leukemia. The CDR3 runs from the conserved cysteine through the conserved F or W. A D gene is named only where the DNA matches it firmly. Rows may omit the clone size; those that give it use once, few, many or a size class.

15	NA	TRBV27	NA	TRBJ1-6	CASNVGGGLDSPLHF	TGTGCCAGCAATGTGGGAGGCGGGTTGGATTCACCCCTCCACTTT
19	TRBD2	TRBV9	NA	TRBJ2-7	CASSSHMGGLAGGTYEQYF	TGTGCCAGCAGCTCCCACATGGGGGGACTAGCGGGAGGGACCTACGAGCAGTACTTC
12	NA	TRBV7-9	few	TRBJ2-2	CASSLGPGELFF	TGTGCCAGCAGCTTGGGTCCCGGGGAGCTGTTTTTT
13	NA	TRBV6-1	NA	TRBJ1-1	CASSDVGNTEAFF	TGTGCCAGCAGTGATGTCGGGAACACTGAAGCTTTCTTT
15	NA	TRBV19	NA	TRBJ1-3	CASSIRRNSGNTIYF	TGTGCCAGTAGTATAAGACGGAACTCTGGAAACACCATATATTTT
17	TRBD2	TRBV15	NA	TRBJ2-1	CATSRGPGLAGDNEQFF	TGTGCCACCAGCAGAGGTCCGGGACTAGCGGGAGACAATGAGCAGTTCTTC
13	NA	TRBV18	NA	TRBJ1-1	CASSPQMNTEAFF	TGTGCCAGCTCACCCCAAATGAACACTGAAGCTTTCTTT
12	TRBD2	TRBV5-1	few	TRBJ2-7	CASRRAGGEQYF	TGCGCCAGCAGACGGGCGGGGGGCGAGCAGTACTTC
13	NA	TRBV18	NA	TRBJ2-5	CASSPLGQETQYF	TGTGCCAGCTCACCGTTGGGGCAAGAGACCCAGTACTTC
16	TRBD2	TRBV18	few	TRBJ2-7	CASSPSRTSGSYEQYF	TGTGCCAGCTCACCATCCCGGACTAGCGGATCCTACGAGCAGTACTTC
15	NA	TRBV29-1	NA	TRBJ1-1	CSVRPRTAMNTEAFF	TGCAGCGTCCGACCGAGGACAGCGATGAACACTGAAGCTTTCTTT
13	TRBD1	TRBV7-2	once	TRBJ1-2	CASSSGQRYGYTF	TGTGCCAGCAGCTCGGGACAGAGATATGGCTACACCTTC
15	NA	TRBV7-9	NA	TRBJ1-1	CASRSWEGMRTEAFF	TGTGCCAGCAGATCCTGGGAGGGAATGAGGACTGAAGCTTTCTTT
14	NA	TRBV19	few	TRBJ2-3	CASSMGPGTDTQYF	TGTGCCAGTAGTATGGGACCGGGCACAGATACGCAGTATTTT
10	NA	TRBV2	NA	TRBJ1-1	CASRAGEAFF	TGTGCCAGCAGGGCAGGTGAAGCTTTCTTT
12	NA	TRBV7-2	NA	TRBJ2-7	CASSPISYEQYF	TGTGCCAGCAGCCCTATTTCCTACGAGCAGTACTTC
19	TRBD1	TRBV9	few	TRBJ1-3	CASSPRDRGRVGSGNTIYF	TGTGCCAGCAGCCCACGGGACAGGGGACGGGTAGGGTCTGGAAACACCATATATTTT
15	NA	TRBV6-5	few	TRBJ2-1	CASSKYGTFYNEQFF	TGTGCCAGCAGCAAATATGGGACTTTCTACAATGAGCAGTTCTTC
13	NA	TRBV7-2	NA	TRBJ1-2	CASSLARGSGYTF	TGTGCCAGCAGCTTAGCCCGCGGGTCTGGCTACACCTTC
11	TRBD1	TRBV2	NA	TRBJ2-1	CASSYRGEQFF	TGTGCCAGCAGTTACAGGGGTGAGCAGTTCTTC
14	TRBD2	TRBV30	NA	TRBJ2-7	CAWSVAGAFYEQYF	TGTGCCTGGAGTGTAGCGGGAGCTTTCTACGAGCAGTACTTC
14	NA	TRBV9	NA	TRBJ2-7	CASSAGNHSYEQYF	TGTGCCAGCAGCGCCGGGAACCACTCCTACGAGCAGTACTTC
13	NA	TRBV7-6	NA	TRBJ1-2	CASSGRDHYGYTF	TGTGCCAGCAGCGGCAGGGATCACTATGGCTACACCTTC
13	TRBD1	TRBV15	NA	TRBJ1-2	CATRIQGDYGYTF	TGTGCCACCAGAATACAGGGGGACTATGGCTACACCTTC
15	NA	TRBV5-6	NA	TRBJ1-4	CASSLASGRGEKLFF	TGTGCCAGCAGCTTGGCTTCCGGAAGAGGTGAAAAACTGTTTTTT
12	NA	TRBV9	NA	TRBJ2-1	CASSVDFGEQFF	TGTGCCAGCAGCGTAGATTTCGGTGAGCAGTTCTTC
13	NA	TRBV5-6	NA	TRBJ1-2	CASSLVSDYGYTF	TGTGCCAGCAGCTTGGTCAGCGATTATGGCTACACCTTC
11	NA	TRBV28	few	TRBJ1-2	CASSSLRGYTF	TGTGCCAGCAGTTCCCTGAGGGGCTACACCTTC
13	NA	TRBV18	NA	TRBJ2-2	CASSPPNTGELFF	TGTGCCAGCTCACCACCGAACACCGGGGAGCTGTTTTTT
14	NA	TRBV6-5	NA	TRBJ2-1	CASSYTLGNGEQFF	TGTGCCAGCAGTTATACACTAGGGAACGGTGAGCAGTTCTTC
14	NA	TRBV27	NA	TRBJ1-1	CASSQVGGNTEAFF	TGTGCCAGCAGCCAGGTGGGGGGGAACACTGAAGCTTTCTTT
19	NA	TRBV2	NA	TRBJ1-5	CASSEGPSWARNSNQPQHF	TGTGCCAGCAGTGAAGGCCCATCCTGGGCACGGAATAGCAATCAGCCCCAGCATTTT
13	NA	TRBV6-6	NA	TRBJ1-5	CASSRQANQPQHF	TGTGCCAGCAGTCGACAGGCTAATCAGCCCCAGCATTTT
15	NA	TRBV7-2	once	TRBJ2-1	CASSLALWGGGEQFF	TGTGCCAGCAGCTTAGCTTTGTGGGGGGGCGGCGAGCAGTTCTTC
14	NA	TRBV5-1	once	TRBJ2-5	CASSPGTEVETQYF	TGCGCCAGCAGCCCGGGGACGGAGGTCGAGACCCAGTACTTC
16	TRBD2	TRBV30	NA	TRBJ2-2	CAWSKLAGPNTGELFF	TGTGCCTGGAGTAAGCTAGCGGGGCCAAACACCGGGGAGCTGTTTTTT
13	NA	TRBV30	NA	TRBJ2-1	CAWSRDSYNEQFF	TGTGCCTGGAGTAGGGATTCCTACAATGAGCAGTTCTTC
15	NA	TRBV2	NA	TRBJ1-2	CASSQVSGSYYGYTF	TGTGCCAGCAGTCAAGTTTCGGGGTCTTACTATGGCTACACCTTC
14	NA	TRBV5-1	NA	TRBJ2-1	CASSLVNLGDEQFF	TGCGCCAGCAGCTTGGTAAATCTCGGGGATGAGCAGTTCTTC
14	NA	TRBV6-5	NA	TRBJ2-2	CASRLWGAGGELFF	TGTGCCAGCAGGTTGTGGGGGGCCGGCGGGGAGCTGTTTTTT
14	NA	TRBV9	NA	TRBJ1-4	CASSVTGGNEKLFF	TGTGCCAGCAGCGTAACCGGGGGGAATGAAAAACTGTTTTTT
15	TRBD2	TRBV25-1	NA	TRBJ2-7	CASSESLGGRYEQYF	TGTGCCAGCAGTGAATCCCTGGGCGGGAGATACGAGCAGTACTTC
14	NA	TRBV18	NA	TRBJ1-2	CASSPGPSRYGYTF	TGTGCCAGCTCACCCGGCCCGAGCCGGTATGGCTACACCTTC
16	TRBD2	TRBV5-1	NA	TRBJ2-7	CASSLRLAELTYEQYF	TGCGCCAGCAGCTTAAGACTAGCGGAGCTTACCTACGAGCAGTACTTC
15	NA	TRBV28	NA	TRBJ1-4	CASRRGGPTNEKLFF	TGTGCCAGCAGAAGAGGGGGGCCAACTAATGAAAAACTGTTTTTT
18	NA	TRBV7-8	NA	TRBJ2-5	CASSLKGFRGGLKETQYF	TGTGCCAGCAGCCTTAAAGGGTTTAGGGGCGGCCTGAAAGAGACCCAGTACTTC
16	TRBD2	TRBV5-1	NA	TRBJ2-1	CASSVGREATYNEQFF	TGCGCCAGCAGTGTAGGTCGGGAGGCCACTTACAATGAGCAGTTCTTC
12	NA	TRBV29-1	NA	TRBJ1-2	CSVEPENYGYTF	TGCAGCGTTGAACCCGAAAACTATGGCTACACCTTC
16	NA	TRBV11-2	NA	TRBJ2-7	CASSLRSGLASYEQYF	TGTGCCAGCAGCTTAAGGTCGGGACTGGCGTCCTACGAGCAGTACTTC
14	TRBD1	TRBV27	NA	TRBJ2-3	CASSVDRGTDTQYF	TGTGCCAGCAGTGTCGACAGGGGGACAGATACGCAGTATTTT
16	TRBD2	TRBV13	NA	TRBJ2-1	CASSLHSGTPYNEQFF	TGTGCCAGCAGCCTCCATAGCGGGACCCCCTACAATGAGCAGTTCTTC
12	NA	TRBV21-1	once	TRBJ2-1	CASSHGYNEQFF	TGTGCCAGCAGCCACGGATACAATGAGCAGTTCTTC
13	NA	TRBV25-1	NA	TRBJ1-1	CASSATGNTEAFF	TGTGCCAGCAGTGCTACAGGGAACACTGAAGCTTTCTTT
16	TRBD2	TRBV25-1	NA	TRBJ2-5	CASSEGVAGFQETQYF	TGTGCCAGCAGTGAAGGAGTAGCGGGATTTCAAGAGACCCAGTACTTC
16	TRBD2	TRBV9	NA	TRBJ2-7	CASSRLAGDTSYEQYF	TGTGCCAGCAGCAGACTAGCGGGAGATACCTCCTACGAGCAGTACTTC
14	TRBD2	TRBV6-6	NA	TRBJ2-4	CASQLAGAKNIQYF	TGTGCCAGCCAGCTAGCGGGAGCCAAAAACATTCAGTACTTC
15	TRBD2	TRBV19	NA	TRBJ2-7	CASSTRTSGSYEQYF	TGTGCCAGTAGTACCCGGACTAGCGGCTCCTACGAGCAGTACTTC
12	NA	TRBV11-3	once	TRBJ2-3	CASSLFLDTQYF	TGTGCCAGCAGCTTATTTCTGGATACGCAGTATTTT
15	NA	TRBV4-3	NA	TRBJ1-2	CASSRRRGDLYGYTF	TGCGCCAGCAGCCGACGACGGGGGGACCTCTATGGCTACACCTTC
14	NA	TRBV5-1	NA	TRBJ1-5	CASSLGPSGQPQHF	TGCGCCAGCAGCTTGGGGCCCTCTGGGCAGCCCCAGCATTTT